This T cell receptor beta chain was recovered during a study of cytomegalovirus exposure and HLA in healthy donors. Germline CDR1 SGHNT, CDR2 YYREEE (reference sequence). Trimming cost V 0 bases and J 6 bases; bases outside gene matches: 11. CDR3 length: 16 amino acids. The primer mix had 60 Vbeta and 13 Jbeta primers. Libraries were prepared by immunoSEQ multiplex PCR; TCRdb keeps only in-frame clonotypes and omits some of them. The sample lists around 130,000 clones; over 75% were seen once. Concerning this clone itself: The antigen is not known.

Study-level findings and limits: Evidence from a later analysis indicated that most CMV-associated TCR beta chains looked HLA-restricted. A later analysis associated 16,000 or so TCR beta sequences with HLA alleles at a 0.05 false discovery rate.

The V call is TRBV5-4, the J call TRBJ2-7; 8 bases agree with TRBD1. The sequence was obtained from a man aged 50 to 60 in good health and CMV-seronegative. The sample consisted of PBMCs. CDR3 in DNA: TGTGCCAGCAGCTTGGTATCTGGACAGGGACTGAGCGAGCAGTACTTC. Translated, it gives CASSLVSGQGLSEQYF.